This T cell receptor beta chain derives from a study of blood T cell repertoires in COVID-19. As for the study in general: Donors in the United States, Italy and Spain gave samples during acute or convalescent COVID-19. In each case, the material was cDNA or gDNA derived from T cells, B-cell-depleted T cells, or PBMCs.

The data were produced by immunoSEQ multiplex PCR, yet TCRdb's version contains in-frame clones alone and is incomplete. The sample consists of some 350,000 clones, 88% of them appearing once. In this sample, this clone turned up a few times. A Seattle source enrolled patients during active infection and followed them longitudinally. The CDR3 consists of 15 residues. Germline CDR1 reads SGHTA; CDR2 reads FQGNSA. V was clipped by 5 bases and J by 3 bases, with 14 bases between them. The origin of this receptor is a woman in her sixties or seventies with COVID-19, enrolled during active disease. The rearrangement links TRBV7-2 to TRBJ1-5, with D perhaps matching TRBD1 (6 bases). The sample was peripheral blood. The CDR3 reads CASSLLGQINQPQHF. DNA for the CDR3: TGTGCCAGCAGCCTACTCGGACAGATCAATCAGCCCCAGCATTTT.